One T cell receptor (beta chain) is described in this entry. This sample is part of a study of tumor-infiltrating lymphocytes in glioblastoma multiforme. Three nested ARM-PCR rounds with V-beta and C-beta primers built TCRB libraries. MiXCR, applied by TCRdb to the multiplex PCR reads, yields one record per CDR3 protein. The sample has under 35,000 distinct CDR3 sequences; under 70% are singletons. With V trimmed by 6 bases and J by 8 bases, 8 bases remained unmatched. The CDR3 is made up of 13 amino acids. Germline-derived CDR1 and CDR2 are DFQATT and SNEGSKA (reference sequence). The chain links TRBV20-1 to TRBJ2-3; TRBD1 aligns across 10 bases. The sequence came from a male donor with glioblastoma. Sequencing input: brain tumor tissue. CDR3 bases: TGCAGTGCCCCGACAGGGGGCAAAGTTACGCAGTATTTT. This encodes CSAPTGGKVTQYF.